This TCR beta chain derives from a study of T cell responses to AZD1222 COVID-19 vaccine. The study's findings and limits: The sample set comprised mostly white British donors with more females, and clonal diversity was possibly underestimated. Researchers took repertoire samples only after the peak T cell response had come. At 160-218 and 743-854, vaccine-associated CD4 TCRs were dominant, and they spanned spike.

Combined were second doses at about 4 or about 12 weeks. TCRdb keeps only in-frame clones here, not all; method: immunoSEQ multiplex PCR. The repertoire holds roughly 49,000 clones, 87% seen once, with less than 3% in the top ten. About this clone itself: As yet, its antigen is unknown.

The CDR3 is made up of 13 amino acids. The germline V and J ends were trimmed by 6 bases and 7 bases, with 15 bases remaining between them. CDR1 is SGHVS and CDR2 is FNYEAQ in the germline V gene. The sequencing used peripheral blood, collected 28 days after the second AZD1222 dose. This TCR derives from an adult who received the AZD1222 COVID-19 vaccine. The V call is TRBV7-6, the J call TRBJ1-2; possibly TRBD1 for D (6 bases). This CDR3 reads CASSGGGSGGYTF. The CDR3 DNA is TGTGCCAGCAGTGGAGGGGGGTCAGGTGGCTACACCTTC.